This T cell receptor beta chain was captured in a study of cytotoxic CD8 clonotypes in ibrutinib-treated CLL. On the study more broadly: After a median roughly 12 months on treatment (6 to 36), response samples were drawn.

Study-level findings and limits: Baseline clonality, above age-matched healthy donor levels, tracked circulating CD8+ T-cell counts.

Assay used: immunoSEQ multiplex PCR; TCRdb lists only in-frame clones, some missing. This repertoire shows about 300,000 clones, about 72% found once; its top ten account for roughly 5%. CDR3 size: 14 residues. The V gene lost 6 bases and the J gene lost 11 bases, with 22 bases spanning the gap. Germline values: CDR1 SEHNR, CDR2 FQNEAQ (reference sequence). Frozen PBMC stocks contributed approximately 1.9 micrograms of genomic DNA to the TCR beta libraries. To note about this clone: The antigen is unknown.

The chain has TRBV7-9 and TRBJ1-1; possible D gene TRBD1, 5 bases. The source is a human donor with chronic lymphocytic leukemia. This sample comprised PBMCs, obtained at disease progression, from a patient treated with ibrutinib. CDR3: CASRDLGFQRGAFF. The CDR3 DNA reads TGTGCCAGCAGGGATCTGGGGTTTCAACGGGGGGCTTTCTTT.